A selection of T cell receptor beta chains follows, all from one sample in a study of cytomegalovirus exposure and HLA in healthy donors. Assay: immunoSEQ multiplex PCR; the TCRdb copy retains only in-frame clones and omits some. Altogether roughly 170,000 clones are present, 77% being singletons, with the ten largest covering approximately 1.5%. The sequenced sample consisted of PBMCs. The receptors were sampled from a woman in her twenties or thirties in good health and CMV-seropositive. Each CDR3 is given with its conserved first and last residue. The D gene is left open where the match is weak. Clone size is shown for a subset of rows, as once, few, many or a class of expanded clone.

v_call,cdr3_length,clone_size,d_call,j_call,cdr3_nt,cdr3_aa
TRBV10-3,13,few,NA,TRBJ1-2,TGTGCCATCAGCGAGAGCGCTCTGTATGGCTACACCTTC,CAISESALYGYTF
TRBV28,13,once,TRBD1,TRBJ2-7,TGTGCCAGCAGTTTAATCAGGGGGTACGAGCAGTACTTC,CASSLIRGYEQYF
TRBV4-1,14,few,NA,TRBJ2-5,TGCGCCAGCAGCCAAGAACAAGACCAAGAGACCCAGTACTTC,CASSQEQDQETQYF
TRBV27,15,NA,NA,TRBJ2-2,TGTGCCAGCAGTCCCGACAGGTCGGGATCCGGGGAGCTGTTTTTT,CASSPDRSGSGELFF
TRBV30,14,NA,TRBD1,TRBJ1-4,TGTGCCTGGAGCGAAACAGGGGTGGGTGAAAAACTGTTTTTT,CAWSETGVGEKLFF
TRBV4-1,16,few,NA,TRBJ2-1,TGCGCCAGCAGCCAAGTTAACCTAGTCTCCTACAATGAGCAGTTCTTC,CASSQVNLVSYNEQFF
TRBV9,15,NA,NA,TRBJ2-3,TGTGCCAGCAGCGTAGGCAGTCCTAGCACAGATACGCAGTATTTT,CASSVGSPSTDTQYF
TRBV19,12,NA,NA,TRBJ2-3,TGTGCCAGTAGTATGGTCGGGGATACGCAGTATTTT,CASSMVGDTQYF
TRBV28,13,NA,TRBD1,TRBJ2-5,TGTGCCAGCAGGGTGACAGGGGCAGAGACCCAGTACTTC,CASRVTGAETQYF
TRBV15,14,NA,NA,TRBJ2-7,TGTGCCACCAGCCCGGGGAGGCTCTCGTACGAGCAGTACTTC,CATSPGRLSYEQYF
TRBV6-5,11,NA,NA,TRBJ1-2,TGTGCCAGCACTGATAGTCTCGGCTACACCTTC,CASTDSLGYTF
TRBV28,14,NA,TRBD1,TRBJ2-1,TGTGCCAGCAGTTTGGCTGGGACAGAGAATGAGCAGTTCTTC,CASSLAGTENEQFF
TRBV11-3,14,NA,NA,TRBJ2-4,TGTGCCAGCAGCTTAGAGTTTGAGGTGGACATTCAGTACTTC,CASSLEFEVDIQYF
TRBV15,13,NA,NA,TRBJ1-1,TGTGCCACCAGAGCCGGAGGGAGCTCTGAAGCTTTCTTT,CATRAGGSSEAFF
TRBV11-2,11,NA,NA,TRBJ2-7,TGTGCCAGCAGCTTAAATAAAGAGCAGTACTTC,CASSLNKEQYF
TRBV28,13,NA,TRBD1,TRBJ1-2,TGTGCCAGCAGTTTTTCGACAGGGTATGGCTACACCTTC,CASSFSTGYGYTF
TRBV7-3,12,NA,NA,TRBJ2-3,TGTGCCAGCAGCTTATCGGGGGACCCGCAGTATTTT,CASSLSGDPQYF
TRBV7-2,12,NA,NA,TRBJ1-3,TGTGCCGAGAAAGACTCTGGAAACACCATATATTTT,CAEKDSGNTIYF
TRBV27,16,once,NA,TRBJ1-1,TGTGCCAGCAGTTTTCTGGGGCGCAAAGGGGGCACTGAAGCTTTCTTT,CASSFLGRKGGTEAFF
TRBV7-3,13,NA,NA,TRBJ1-1,TGTGCCAGCAGCTTAGGGGCGGAACAGAGAAGTTTCTTT,CASSLGAEQRSFF
TRBV4-1,17,once,TRBD1,TRBJ2-7,TGCGCCAGCAGCCAAGAGATGGGACAGGGAACAGTAAGCGAGCAGTACTTC,CASSQEMGQGTVSEQYF
TRBV18,13,NA,NA,TRBJ2-5,TGTGCCAGCTCACAGGGGTCCCAAGAGACCCAGTACTTC,CASSQGSQETQYF
TRBV7-2,15,NA,NA,TRBJ2-2,TGTGCCAGCAGCTTAGACAGGATGAACACCGGGGAGCTGTTTTTT,CASSLDRMNTGELFF
TRBV19,14,once,TRBD1,TRBJ1-2,TGTGCCAGTAGGGCCGGGACAGCTAACTATGGCTACACCTTC,CASRAGTANYGYTF
TRBV7-9,13,NA,TRBD1,TRBJ2-7,TGTGCCAGCAGCAACCGGGACAGCTACGAGCAGTACTTC,CASSNRDSYEQYF
TRBV28,15,once,NA,TRBJ1-5,TGTGCCAGCAGTTTCGCAGGGGAAAGCAATCAGCCCCAGCATTTT,CASSFAGESNQPQHF
TRBV25-1,15,few,NA,TRBJ2-1,TGTGCCAGCAGTGATCCCGGCAGGGGGAGGAATGAGCAGTTCTTC,CASSDPGRGRNEQFF
TRBV27,14,NA,TRBD2,TRBJ2-7,TGTGCCAGCACCTTAGCGGGGGAATCCTACGAGCAGTACTTC,CASTLAGESYEQYF
TRBV29-1,15,NA,NA,TRBJ2-7,TGCAGCGTTGTAGAGGGGGGGTCTGCCTGGGCCGAGCAGTACTTC,CSVVEGGSAWAEQYF
TRBV6-5,13,NA,TRBD1,TRBJ1-2,TGTGCCAGCACCAGGGACAGCCGCTATGGCTACACCTTC,CASTRDSRYGYTF
TRBV6-1,14,NA,NA,TRBJ2-3,TGTGCCAGCAGCGGTTGGGCTAGCACAGATACGCAGTATTTT,CASSGWASTDTQYF
TRBV11-1,18,NA,TRBD2,TRBJ2-7,TGTGCCAGCAGCTTACTGCTAGCGGGACCCACAAGCTCCTACGAGCAGTACTTC,CASSLLLAGPTSSYEQYF
TRBV15,14,NA,NA,TRBJ1-2,TGTGCCACCAGCAGAGAAAGGGGATGGCGGGGCTACACCTTC,CATSRERGWRGYTF
TRBV18,16,NA,TRBD1,TRBJ1-5,TGTGCCAGCTCATCGGGACAGGGGTTGAGCAATCAGCCCCAGCATTTT,CASSSGQGLSNQPQHF
TRBV5-1,20,few,TRBD2,TRBJ2-3,TGCGCCAGCAGCCGCCGACCGGGACTAGCGGGAGACACTAGCACAGATACGCAGTATTTT,CASSRRPGLAGDTSTDTQYF
TRBV19,14,NA,TRBD1,TRBJ2-5,TGTGCCAGTAGTGAGTGGGACAGACAAGAGACCCAGTACTTC,CASSEWDRQETQYF
TRBV10-3,14,NA,NA,TRBJ1-2,TGTGCCATCAGTGGGGGCACAGGGCCCTATGGCTACACCTTC,CAISGGTGPYGYTF
TRBV28,13,NA,TRBD1,TRBJ1-5,TGTGCCAGCAGGACTACAGGGGTGTCGCCCCAGCATTTT,CASRTTGVSPQHF
TRBV19,17,NA,TRBD2,TRBJ2-5,TGTGCCAGTAGTGCCCTGGGACTAGCGGGAGAGGGAGAGACCCAGTACTTC,CASSALGLAGEGETQYF
TRBV30,15,NA,TRBD2,TRBJ2-3,TGTGCCTGGAGTGTACGGGGCGGGAGTTTTAATACGCAGTATTTT,CAWSVRGGSFNTQYF
TRBV9,12,NA,NA,TRBJ1-3,TGTGCCAGCAGCGCGGCTGGAAACACCATATATTTT,CASSAAGNTIYF
TRBV9,13,NA,TRBD1,TRBJ2-1,TGTGCCAGCAGCGGACAGGGTGGCAATGAGCAGTTCTTC,CASSGQGGNEQFF
TRBV4-2,14,NA,NA,TRBJ2-2,TGTGCCAGCAGCCTGATAGGGACTCATGCCGAGCTGTTTTTT,CASSLIGTHAELFF
TRBV6-1,19,NA,TRBD2,TRBJ2-1,TGTGCCAGCAGTGAAGCGGCGGGACTAGCGGGAGTCGTTTACAATGAGCAGTTCTTC,CASSEAAGLAGVVYNEQFF
TRBV18,14,NA,NA,TRBJ1-1,TGTGCCAGCTCACCCACGACAGAGAACACTGAAGCTTTCTTT,CASSPTTENTEAFF
TRBV28,15,NA,NA,TRBJ1-1,TGTGCCAGCGGCCAGCTTACAGGGAGGGACACTGAAGCTTTCTTT,CASGQLTGRDTEAFF
TRBV30,15,NA,NA,TRBJ2-3,TGTGCCTGGAGTGTACTGGGGTCCGCGGGAGATACGCAGTATTTT,CAWSVLGSAGDTQYF
TRBV6-1,13,NA,TRBD1,TRBJ2-5,TGTGCCACCGCGGGACAGGTCCAAGAGACCCAGTACTTC,CATAGQVQETQYF
TRBV6-5,14,NA,TRBD1,TRBJ1-1,TGTGCCAGCAGTTACTCCAGGGGGGCGGTTGAAGCTTTCTTT,CASSYSRGAVEAFF
TRBV5-1,16,NA,NA,TRBJ2-5,TGCGCCAGCAGTCCTGGGGCCTCAGGGCGCCAAGAGACCCAGTACTTC,CASSPGASGRQETQYF
TRBV19,15,NA,NA,TRBJ1-4,TGTGCCAGTAGTGGGGCAGATGCAACTAATGAAAAACTGTTTTTT,CASSGADATNEKLFF
TRBV28,14,NA,TRBD2,TRBJ2-5,TGTGCCAGCAGTTGGACTAGCGGGCAAGAGACCCAGTACTTC,CASSWTSGQETQYF